The clone carrying this TCR beta chain has more than one count but fewer than ten. This sample stems from a study of identical twins. V lost 8 bases, J lost 2 bases, and 16 bases lay in between. Germline V gives CDR1 SEHNR, CDR2 FQNEAQ (reference sequence). The CDR3 runs 16 residues. TCRdb independently ran MiXCR on the 5' RACE reads; one entry per CDR3 protein. The repertoire consists of some 240,000 distinct CDR3 sequences, with roughly 8% occurring once and the leading ten covering around 3%. The same data also went into a second study, on yellow fever vaccine responses in identical twins.

The rearrangement joins TRBV7-9 to TRBJ1-6; maybe TRBD1 (5 bases). The sequenced sample was CD8+ T cells sorted from blood. This clonotype originated in a woman aged 18-29 years in good health. CDR3 sequence (DNA): TGTGCCAGCGAAATACTAGGGGTTACCTATAATTCACCCCTCCACTTT. Its protein product is CASEILGVTYNSPLHF.